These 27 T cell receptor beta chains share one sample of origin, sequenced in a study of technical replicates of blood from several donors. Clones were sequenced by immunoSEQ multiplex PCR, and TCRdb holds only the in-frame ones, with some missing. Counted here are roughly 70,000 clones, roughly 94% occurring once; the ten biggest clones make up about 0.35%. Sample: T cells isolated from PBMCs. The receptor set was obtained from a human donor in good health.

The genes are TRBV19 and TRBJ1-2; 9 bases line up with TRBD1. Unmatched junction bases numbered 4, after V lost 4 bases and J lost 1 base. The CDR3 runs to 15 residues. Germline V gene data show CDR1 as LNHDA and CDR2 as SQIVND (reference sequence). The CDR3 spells CASSTRTGDNYGYTF. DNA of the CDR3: TGTGCCAGTAGTACCCGGACAGGGGATAACTATGGCTACACCTTC.

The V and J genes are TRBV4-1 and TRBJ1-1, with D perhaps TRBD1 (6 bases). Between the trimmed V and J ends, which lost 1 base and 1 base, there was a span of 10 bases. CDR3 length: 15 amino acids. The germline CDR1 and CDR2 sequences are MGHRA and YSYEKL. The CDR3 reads CASSQVGQQNTEAFF. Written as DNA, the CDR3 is TGCGCCAGCAGCCAAGTAGGACAGCAGAACACTGAAGCTTTCTTT.

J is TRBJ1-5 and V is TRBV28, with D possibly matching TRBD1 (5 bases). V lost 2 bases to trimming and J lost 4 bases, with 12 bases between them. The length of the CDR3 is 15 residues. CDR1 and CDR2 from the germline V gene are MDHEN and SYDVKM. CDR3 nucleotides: TGTGCCAGCAGTTTAGCGGGACGGTTAAATCAGCCCCAGCATTTT. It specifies CASSLAGRLNQPQHF.

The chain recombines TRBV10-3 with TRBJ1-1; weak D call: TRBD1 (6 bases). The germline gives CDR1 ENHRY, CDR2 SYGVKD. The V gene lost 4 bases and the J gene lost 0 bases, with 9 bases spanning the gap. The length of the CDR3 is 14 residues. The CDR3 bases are TGTGCCATCAGTGTCGACAGGATGAACACTGAAGCTTTCTTT. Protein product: CAISVDRMNTEAFF.

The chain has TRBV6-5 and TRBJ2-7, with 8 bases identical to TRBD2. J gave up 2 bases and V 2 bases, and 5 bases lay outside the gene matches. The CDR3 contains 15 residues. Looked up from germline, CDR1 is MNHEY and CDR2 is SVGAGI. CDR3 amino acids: CASSYSGSDAYEQYF. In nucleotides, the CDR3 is TGTGCCAGCAGTTACAGCGGGAGCGACGCCTACGAGCAGTACTTC.

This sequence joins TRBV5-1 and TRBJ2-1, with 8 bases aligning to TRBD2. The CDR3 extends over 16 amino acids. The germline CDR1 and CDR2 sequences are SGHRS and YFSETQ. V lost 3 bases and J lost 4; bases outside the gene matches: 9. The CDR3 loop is CASSWVSAGGYNEQFF. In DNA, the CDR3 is TGCGCCAGCAGCTGGGTGTCCGCGGGAGGTTACAATGAGCAGTTCTTC.

The CDR3 region is CASSLGTSGTYEQYF. CDR3 DNA: TGTGCCAGCAGTTTGGGGACTAGCGGGACTTACGAGCAGTACTTC. The V call is TRBV27, the J call TRBJ2-7; 13 positions agree with TRBD2. CDR1 is MNHEY and CDR2 is SMNVEV in the germline V gene (reference sequence). The length of the CDR3 is 15 residues. Germline trimming cut 3 bases from V and 4 bases from J; bases unmatched to any gene: 3.

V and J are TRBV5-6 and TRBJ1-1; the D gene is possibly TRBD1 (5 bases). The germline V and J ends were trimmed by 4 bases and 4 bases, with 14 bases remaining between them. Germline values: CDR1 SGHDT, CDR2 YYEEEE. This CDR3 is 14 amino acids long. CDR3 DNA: TGTGCCAGCAGCCGCAGGGATTTGAGCACTGAAGCTTTCTTT. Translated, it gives CASSRRDLSTEAFF.

The CDR3 nucleotides read TGTGCCAGCAGTCGGACTAGCGGGAGCTACGAGCAGTACTTC. The encoded protein is CASSRTSGSYEQYF. The chain joins TRBV21-1 to TRBJ2-7; the table's D call, TRBD2, has no DNA check behind it. TRBV21-1 is a recognized pseudogene. This CDR3 is 14 amino acids long.

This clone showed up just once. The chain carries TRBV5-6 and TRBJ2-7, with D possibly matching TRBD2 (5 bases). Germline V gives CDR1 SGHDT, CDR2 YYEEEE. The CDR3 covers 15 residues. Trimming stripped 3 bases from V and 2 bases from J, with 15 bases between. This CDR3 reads CASSSTNEVPYEQYF. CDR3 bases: TGTGCCAGCAGCTCGACTAACGAGGTCCCCTACGAGCAGTACTTC. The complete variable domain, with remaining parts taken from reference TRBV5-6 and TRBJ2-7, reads DAGVTQSPTHLIKTRGQQVTLRCSPKSGHDTVSWYQQALGQGPQFIFQYYEEEERQRGNFPDRFSGHQFPNYSSELNVNALLLGDSALYLCASSSTNEVPYEQYFGPGTRLTVT.

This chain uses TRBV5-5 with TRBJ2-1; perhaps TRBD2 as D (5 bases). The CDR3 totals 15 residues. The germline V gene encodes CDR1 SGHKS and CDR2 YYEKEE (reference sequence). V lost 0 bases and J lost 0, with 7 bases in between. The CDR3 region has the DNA TGTGCCAGCAGCTTGGCGGGGTACTCCTACAATGAGCAGTTCTTC. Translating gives CASSLAGYSYNEQFF.

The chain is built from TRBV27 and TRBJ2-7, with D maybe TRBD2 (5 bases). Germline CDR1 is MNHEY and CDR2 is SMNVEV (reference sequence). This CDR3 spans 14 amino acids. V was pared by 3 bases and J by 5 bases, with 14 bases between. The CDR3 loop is CASSFSGKTHEQYF. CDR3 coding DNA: TGTGCCAGCAGTTTTTCGGGGAAAACTCACGAGCAGTACTTC.

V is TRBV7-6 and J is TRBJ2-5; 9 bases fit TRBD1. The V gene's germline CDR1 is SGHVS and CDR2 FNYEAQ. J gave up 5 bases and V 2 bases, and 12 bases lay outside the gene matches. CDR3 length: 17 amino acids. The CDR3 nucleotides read TGTGCCAGCAGCTTATCCCCCCACAGGGGGCTAGGGGAGACCCAGTACTTC. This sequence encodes CASSLSPHRGLGETQYF.

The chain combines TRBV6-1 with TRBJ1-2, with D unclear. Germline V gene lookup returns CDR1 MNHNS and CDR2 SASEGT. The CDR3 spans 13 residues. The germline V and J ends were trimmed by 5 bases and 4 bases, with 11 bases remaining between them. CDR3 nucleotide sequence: TGTGCCAGCAGTACAGAACCGGCCTATGGCTACACCTTC. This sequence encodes CASSTEPAYGYTF.

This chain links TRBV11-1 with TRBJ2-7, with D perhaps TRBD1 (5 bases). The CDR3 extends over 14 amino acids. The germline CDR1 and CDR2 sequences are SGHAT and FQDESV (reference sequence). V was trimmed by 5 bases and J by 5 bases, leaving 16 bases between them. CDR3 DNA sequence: TGTGCCAGCAGCCCGAGAGTGGACAACCACGAGCAGTACTTC. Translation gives CASSPRVDNHEQYF.

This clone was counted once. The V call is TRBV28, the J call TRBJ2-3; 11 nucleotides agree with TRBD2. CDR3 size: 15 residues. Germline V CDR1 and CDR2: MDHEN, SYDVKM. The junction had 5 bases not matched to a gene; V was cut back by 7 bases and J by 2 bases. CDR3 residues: CASILAGGDTDTQYF. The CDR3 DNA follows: TGTGCCAGCATTCTAGCGGGGGGTGACACAGATACGCAGTATTTT.

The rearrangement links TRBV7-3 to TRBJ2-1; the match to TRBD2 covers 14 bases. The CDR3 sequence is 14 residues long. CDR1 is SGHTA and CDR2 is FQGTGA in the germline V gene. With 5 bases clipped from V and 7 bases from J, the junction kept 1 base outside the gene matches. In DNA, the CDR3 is TGTGCCAGCAGCCGACTAGCGGGGGGGAATGAGCAGTTCTTC. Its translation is CASSRLAGGNEQFF.

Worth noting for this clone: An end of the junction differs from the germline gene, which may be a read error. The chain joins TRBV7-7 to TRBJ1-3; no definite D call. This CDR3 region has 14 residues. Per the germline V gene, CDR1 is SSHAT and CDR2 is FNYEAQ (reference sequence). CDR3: CASSSGGSGNTIYF. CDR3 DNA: TGTGCTAGCAGCTCTGGCGGGTCCGGAAACACCATATATTTT.

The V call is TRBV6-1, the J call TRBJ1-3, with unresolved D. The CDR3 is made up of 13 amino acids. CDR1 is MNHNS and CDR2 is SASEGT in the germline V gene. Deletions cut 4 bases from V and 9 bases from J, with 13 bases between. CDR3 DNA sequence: TGTGCCAGCAGTGGCAGACTCGGAGCCACCATATATTTT. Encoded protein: CASSGRLGATIYF.

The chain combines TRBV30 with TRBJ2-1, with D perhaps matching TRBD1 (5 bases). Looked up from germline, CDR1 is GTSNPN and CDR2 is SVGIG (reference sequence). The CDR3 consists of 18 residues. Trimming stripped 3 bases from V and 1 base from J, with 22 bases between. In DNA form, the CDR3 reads TGTGCCTGGAGAGGGGTAGTATATGGGGCGAGATCCTACAATGAGCAGTTCTTC. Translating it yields CAWRGVVYGARSYNEQFF.

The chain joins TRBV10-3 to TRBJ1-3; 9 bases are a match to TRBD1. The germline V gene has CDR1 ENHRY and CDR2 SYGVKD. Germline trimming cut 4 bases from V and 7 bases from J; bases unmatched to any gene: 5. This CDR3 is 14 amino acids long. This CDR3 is CAISGGQGWNTIYF. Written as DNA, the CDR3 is TGTGCCATCAGTGGGGGACAGGGTTGGAACACCATATATTTT.

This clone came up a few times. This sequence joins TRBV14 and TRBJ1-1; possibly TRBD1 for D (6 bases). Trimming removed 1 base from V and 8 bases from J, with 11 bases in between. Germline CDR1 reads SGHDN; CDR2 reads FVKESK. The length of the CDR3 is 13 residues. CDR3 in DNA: TGTGCCAGCAGCCAAGGGGGGCAGGGGGAAGCTTTCTTT. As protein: CASSQGGQGEAFF.

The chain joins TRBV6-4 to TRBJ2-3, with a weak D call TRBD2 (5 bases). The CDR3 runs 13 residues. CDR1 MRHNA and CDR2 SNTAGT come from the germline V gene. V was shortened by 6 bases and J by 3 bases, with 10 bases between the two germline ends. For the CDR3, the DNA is TGTGCCAGCAGAGGCGGGTTGACAGATACGCAGTATTTT. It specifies CASRGGLTDTQYF.

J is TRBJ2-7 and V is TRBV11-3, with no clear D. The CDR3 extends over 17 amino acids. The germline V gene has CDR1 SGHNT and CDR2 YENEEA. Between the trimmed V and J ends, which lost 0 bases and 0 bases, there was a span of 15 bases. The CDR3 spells CASSLDIRLDSSYEQYF. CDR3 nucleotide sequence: TGTGCCAGCAGCTTAGATATACGGCTAGATAGCTCCTACGAGCAGTACTTC.

The CDR3 bases are TGTGCCAGCAGCCAACATCCTAGCTATGGCTACACCTTC. Translated, it gives CASSQHPSYGYTF. This sequence joins TRBV14 and TRBJ1-2; no reliable D call. Germline assignment: CDR1 SGHDN and CDR2 FVKESK. The CDR3 length is 13 residues. V was pared by 2 bases and J by 4 bases, with 8 bases between. The full variable domain, with the rest looked up from reference TRBV14 and TRBJ1-2, is EAGVTQFPSHSVIEKGQTVTLRCDPISGHDNLYWYRRVMGKEIKFLLHFVKESKQDESGMPNNRFLAERTGGTYSTLKVQPAELEDSGVYFCASSQHPSYGYTFGSGTRLTVV.

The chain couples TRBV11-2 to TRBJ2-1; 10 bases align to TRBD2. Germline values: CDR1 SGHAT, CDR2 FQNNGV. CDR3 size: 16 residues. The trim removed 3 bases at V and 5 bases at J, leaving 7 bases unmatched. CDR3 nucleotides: TGTGCCAGCAGCTTTCCAAAAGCGGGAGGGCACAATGAGCAGTTCTTC. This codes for CASSFPKAGGHNEQFF. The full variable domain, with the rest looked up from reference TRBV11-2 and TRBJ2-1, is EAGVAQSPRYKIIEKRQSVAFWCNPISGHATLYWYQQILGQGPKLLIQFQNNGVVDDSQLPKDRFSAERLKGVDSTLKIQPAKLEDSAVYLCASSFPKAGGHNEQFFGPGTRLTVL.

The CDR3 nucleotides read TGCGCCAGCAGCCTAGGTCTAGCGGGTACAGATACGCAGTATTTT. As protein: CASSLGLAGTDTQYF. The genes are TRBV5-1 and TRBJ2-3; TRBD2 aligns across 8 bases. The CDR3 runs 15 residues. V trimming: 4 bases; J trimming: 3 bases; junction bases outside the gene matches: 7. Germline V gene lookup returns CDR1 SGHRS and CDR2 YFSETQ.